This TCR beta chain was sequenced during a study of beta chain features in type 1 diabetes. As to this clone: Its antigen is unidentified.

Germline CDR1 and CDR2: SGHNT and YYREEE (reference sequence). J was trimmed by 3 bases and V by 0 bases; bases with no gene match: 8. The CDR3 loop spans 18 amino acids. The investigators reverse transcribed all of the isolated RNA, so they sequenced expressed TCRB transcripts. Assay used: immunoSEQ multiplex PCR; TCRdb lists only in-frame clones, some missing. The sample records some 900,000 clones, around a sixth being singletons. General study points: Researchers caution that PCR might favor shorter templates, equally among patients and controls. There was a possibility that cDNA sequencing over-represented cells with high TCR expression. The naive, central memory and Treg TCRB repertoires of patients appeared to be more similar to one another than those of healthy donors.

Sequenced input: naive CD4+ T cells from blood. The receptor was derived from a woman aged 18-29 years in good health. The genes are TRBV5-4 and TRBJ2-3; 12 positions match TRBD2. CDR3 nucleotides: TGTGCCAGCAGCTTGGGACACCTAGCGGGAGGGCCGACAGATACGCAGTATTTT. Its translation: CASSLGHLAGGPTDTQYF. Together with reference TRBV5-4 and TRBJ2-3, the CDR3 gives the full variable domain: ETGVTQSPTHLIKTRGQQVTLRCSSQSGHNTVSWYQQALGQGPQFIFQYYREEENGRGNFPPRFSGLQFPNYSSELNVNALELDDSALYLCASSLGHLAGGPTDTQYFGPGTRLTVL.